A selection of T cell receptor beta chains follows, all from one sample in a study of CD8+CD57+ T cells in acquired aplastic anemia. TCRdb re-derived calls from the reads in MiXCR, one entry per CDR3 protein. The table has 250,000 or so distinct CDR3 sequences, more than 40% seen once. The sample was sorted CD4+, CD8+, or CD8+CD57+ T cells (not recorded which) from PBMCs. The source is a human donor with aplastic anemia. The CDR3 runs from the conserved cysteine through the conserved F or W. The order of the fields is J gene, clone size, D gene, V gene, CDR3 DNA, CDR3 protein. D genes are given only for firm matches. Clone size is given for some rows only: seen once, a few or many times, or a class if the clone is expanded.

j_gene: TRBJ1-1
abundance: .
d_gene: TRBD1
v_gene: TRBV13
CDR3nt: TGTGCCAGCAGCCACGGGACAGATGCACAAGCTTTCTTT
CDR3aa: CASSHGTDAQAFF

j_gene: TRBJ2-5
abundance: few
d_gene: .
v_gene: TRBV13
CDR3nt: TGTGCCAGCAGCTTAGACGGGGAGCTAGAAGAGACCCAGTACTTC
CDR3aa: CASSLDGELEETQYF

j_gene: TRBJ1-1
abundance: many
d_gene: .
v_gene: TRBV20-1
CDR3nt: TGCAGTGCTAGTCCTAACAGGGATGGATATGTTTCTGAAGCTTTCTTT
CDR3aa: CSASPNRDGYVSEAFF

j_gene: TRBJ2-2
abundance: .
d_gene: .
v_gene: TRBV2
CDR3nt: TGTGCCAGCAGCCCCCCACCGAGTAGGAACACCGGGGAGCTGTTTTTT
CDR3aa: CASSPPPSRNTGELFF

j_gene: TRBJ2-5
abundance: .
d_gene: TRBD2
v_gene: TRBV20-1
CDR3nt: TGCAGTGCTAGAATTAGCGGGAGGGAGGAGACCCAGTACTTC
CDR3aa: CSARISGREETQYF

j_gene: TRBJ1-5
abundance: .
d_gene: TRBD1
v_gene: TRBV10-1
CDR3nt: TGCGCCACTAATCAGGGGGTACAGCCCCAGCATTTT
CDR3aa: CATNQGVQPQHF

j_gene: TRBJ2-3
abundance: once
d_gene: TRBD2
v_gene: TRBV24-1
CDR3nt: TGTGCAGGTCGGCTAGCGGGAGGGCCAGGCACAGATACGCAGTATTTT
CDR3aa: CAGRLAGGPGTDTQYF

j_gene: TRBJ2-5
abundance: many
d_gene: .
v_gene: TRBV7-7
CDR3nt: TGTGCTAGCACCCTAGGGGGGGGACTCCAAGAGACCCAGTACTTC
CDR3aa: CASTLGGGLQETQYF

j_gene: TRBJ1-2
abundance: medium-sized
d_gene: TRBD1
v_gene: TRBV29-1
CDR3nt: TGCAGCGTTGTGGTTGGGGGACAGAAAAACTATGGCTACACCTTC
CDR3aa: CSVVVGGQKNYGYTF

j_gene: TRBJ2-3
abundance: .
d_gene: .
v_gene: TRBV20-1
CDR3nt: TGCAGTGCTAGACGGACCGGGACTAGCACAGATACGCAGTATTTT
CDR3aa: CSARRTGTSTDTQYF

j_gene: TRBJ2-1
abundance: .
d_gene: TRBD1
v_gene: TRBV29-1
CDR3nt: TGCAGCGTAGGGACAGGGGATCGGAATGAGCAGTTCTTC
CDR3aa: CSVGTGDRNEQFF

j_gene: TRBJ1-1
abundance: once
d_gene: .
v_gene: TRBV9
CDR3nt: TGTGCCAGCAGCTCACGGGCGGGAGGCACTGAAGCTTTCTTT
CDR3aa: CASSSRAGGTEAFF

j_gene: TRBJ2-7
abundance: .
d_gene: TRBD1
v_gene: TRBV7-2
CDR3nt: TGTGCCAGCAGCCTTTGGACAGGGCCCTACGAGCAGTACTTC
CDR3aa: CASSLWTGPYEQYF

j_gene: TRBJ2-2
abundance: few
d_gene: TRBD2
v_gene: TRBV27
CDR3nt: TGTGCCAGCAGTCCCTCGGGACTACCTACCGGGGAGCTGTTTTTT
CDR3aa: CASSPSGLPTGELFF

j_gene: TRBJ1-1
abundance: .
d_gene: .
v_gene: TRBV2
CDR3nt: TGTGCCAGCAGCATCCCGGGCCCACTGGGGAACACTGAGGCTTTCTTT
CDR3aa: CASSIPGPLGNTEAFF

j_gene: TRBJ1-3
abundance: .
d_gene: .
v_gene: TRBV7-9
CDR3nt: TGTGCCAGCATCCAGGGGCCGGGAAACACCATATATTTT
CDR3aa: CASIQGPGNTIYF

j_gene: TRBJ1-6
abundance: few
d_gene: .
v_gene: TRBV7-9
CDR3nt: TGTGCCAGCAGCTTAGGTCGGAATTCACCCCTCCACTTT
CDR3aa: CASSLGRNSPLHF

j_gene: TRBJ2-3
abundance: .
d_gene: TRBD2
v_gene: TRBV19
CDR3nt: TGTGCCAGTAGGCAGCGGGGGAAGACAGATACGCAGTATTTT
CDR3aa: CASRQRGKTDTQYF

j_gene: TRBJ2-7
abundance: .
d_gene: .
v_gene: TRBV20-1
CDR3nt: TGCAGTGCTAGGCTCTTAAGCCGGAGCTCCTACGAGCAGTACTTC
CDR3aa: CSARLLSRSSYEQYF

j_gene: TRBJ1-6
abundance: .
d_gene: TRBD1
v_gene: TRBV11-2
CDR3nt: TGTGCCAGCAGCTTAGTGGCCAGGACAGGGAATTCACCCCTCCACTTT
CDR3aa: CASSLVARTGNSPLHF

j_gene: TRBJ2-3
abundance: many
d_gene: .
v_gene: TRBV9
CDR3nt: TGTGCCAGCAGCACGCTAGAAGGGGGGGGCACAGATACGCAGTATTTT
CDR3aa: CASSTLEGGGTDTQYF

j_gene: TRBJ2-1
abundance: once
d_gene: .
v_gene: TRBV12-3/TRBV12-4
CDR3nt: TGTGCCAGCAGCTTCGAGCGGGCCTACAATGAGCAGTTCTTC
CDR3aa: CASSFERAYNEQFF

j_gene: TRBJ1-1
abundance: many
d_gene: TRBD1
v_gene: TRBV28
CDR3nt: TGTGCCAGCAGTTTGGTGGGACAGGACGAAGCTTTCTTT
CDR3aa: CASSLVGQDEAFF

j_gene: TRBJ2-7
abundance: many
d_gene: .
v_gene: TRBV10-2
CDR3nt: TGCGCCAGCATGAGTACGGAATCCTACGAGCAGTACTTC
CDR3aa: CASMSTESYEQYF

j_gene: TRBJ2-3
abundance: .
d_gene: .
v_gene: TRBV24-1
CDR3nt: TGTGCCACCAGTTTGAGCGGACCCACAGATACGCAGTATTTT
CDR3aa: CATSLSGPTDTQYF

j_gene: TRBJ1-2
abundance: many
d_gene: .
v_gene: TRBV4-1
CDR3nt: TGCGCCAGCAGCCAAGATCTGGACGGCTATGGCTACACCTTC
CDR3aa: CASSQDLDGYGYTF

j_gene: TRBJ2-1
abundance: .
d_gene: TRBD2
v_gene: TRBV20-1
CDR3nt: TGCAGTGCTCGCTCCCTAGCGGGGGGTAACAATGAGCAGTTCTTC
CDR3aa: CSARSLAGGNNEQFF

j_gene: TRBJ1-1
abundance: .
d_gene: .
v_gene: TRBV2
CDR3nt: TGTGCCAGCAGTTCCTCCAGGAACACTGAAGCTTTCTTT
CDR3aa: CASSSSRNTEAFF

j_gene: TRBJ2-1
abundance: many
d_gene: .
v_gene: TRBV20-1
CDR3nt: TGCAGTGCTAGTCGAGAGTTCGGCAATGAGCAGTTCTTC
CDR3aa: CSASREFGNEQFF

j_gene: TRBJ2-5
abundance: .
d_gene: .
v_gene: TRBV7-2
CDR3nt: TGTGCCAGCAGCCCAGATGCCGGGACCCAGTACTTC
CDR3aa: CASSPDAGTQYF

j_gene: TRBJ1-2
abundance: many
d_gene: TRBD1
v_gene: TRBV15
CDR3nt: TGTGCCACCAGCAGAGTTGGGGACAGGGGCGCCTATGGCTACACCTTC
CDR3aa: CATSRVGDRGAYGYTF

j_gene: TRBJ1-6
abundance: many
d_gene: .
v_gene: TRBV12-3/TRBV12-4
CDR3nt: TGTGCCAGCCGCGGGTTTCTTTCACCCCTCCACTTT
CDR3aa: CASRGFLSPLHF

j_gene: TRBJ1-4
abundance: .
d_gene: .
v_gene: TRBV4-3
CDR3nt: TGCGCCAGCAGCCAGCGGGACAACAGGGTGGGCGAAAAACTGTTTTTT
CDR3aa: CASSQRDNRVGEKLFF

j_gene: TRBJ1-1
abundance: once
d_gene: TRBD1
v_gene: TRBV7-2
CDR3nt: TGTGCCAGCAGCTTGCGAGGGACAGGGGACACTGAAGCTTTCTTT
CDR3aa: CASSLRGTGDTEAFF

j_gene: TRBJ1-1
abundance: once
d_gene: .
v_gene: TRBV29-1
CDR3nt: TGCAGCGTTGGCCCGGCGGTGCACACTGAAGCTTTCTTT
CDR3aa: CSVGPAVHTEAFF

j_gene: TRBJ1-2
abundance: few
d_gene: .
v_gene: TRBV19
CDR3nt: TGTGCCAGTAGTGAAGGCCAGGGTGACTATGGCTACACCTTC
CDR3aa: CASSEGQGDYGYTF